Listed below are T cell receptor beta chains from one sample, sequenced in a study of cytotoxic CD8 clonotypes in ibrutinib-treated CLL. Clones were sequenced by immunoSEQ multiplex PCR, and TCRdb holds only the in-frame ones, with some missing. The repertoire has fewer than 400,000 clones, 60% to 80% of them found once; the top ten carry roughly 6.8%. The sample consisted of PBMCs, taken after 36 months of ibrutinib treatment. The receptor set was obtained from a human donor with chronic lymphocytic leukemia. Each CDR3 is given with its conserved first and last residue. D genes are given only for firm matches. Clone size is shown for a subset of rows, as once, few, many or a class of expanded clone.

V	size	J	D	CDR3
TRBV5-5	NA	TRBJ1-1	TRBD1	CASSRQGDKIGAFF
TRBV9	NA	TRBJ2-7	NA	CASSVASVRGSQGLFSYEQYF
TRBV27	few	TRBJ1-6	NA	CASRGRGEDSPLHF
TRBV5-1	NA	TRBJ2-3	NA	CASSLVLLPLSADTQYF
TRBV4-1	few	TRBJ2-3	TRBD1	CASSFTPGQATDTQYF
TRBV5-4	few	TRBJ2-7	NA	CASSLFRGEQYF
TRBV5-1	NA	TRBJ2-5	NA	CASSLGPEETQYF
TRBV18	NA	TRBJ2-2	NA	CASSPLQGAVPGELFF
TRBV2	NA	TRBJ2-7	NA	CAINPPEQYF
TRBV11-3	few	TRBJ2-7	TRBD2	CASSQGGGSYEQYF
TRBV13	NA	TRBJ2-3	NA	CASSLREGRPTDTQYF
TRBV27	NA	TRBJ2-5	NA	CASSLLSGQETQYF
TRBV6-1	many	TRBJ1-2	NA	CASSERPLYGYTF
TRBV6-5	NA	TRBJ1-1	NA	CASTTRGGTEAFF
TRBV20-1	NA	TRBJ1-1	NA	CSARRAFF